This note documents a single T cell receptor (beta chain) sequence. The data were produced by immunoSEQ multiplex PCR, yet TCRdb's version contains in-frame clones alone and is incomplete. Of around 140,000 clones in the sample, 65% to 85% were seen once. CDR3 length equals 13 residues. The V gene's germline CDR1 is SGHKS and CDR2 YYEKEE (reference sequence). Deletions cut 0 bases from V and 2 bases from J, with 6 bases between. The data are from a study of blood T cell repertoires in COVID-19. Study-level information: T cells, B-cell-depleted T cells, or PBMCs supplied cDNA or gDNA.

Sequenced input: peripheral blood. This chain uses TRBV5-5 with TRBJ2-7; D is undetermined. This TCR was sampled from a woman older than 75 with acute or convalescent COVID-19. CDR3 sequence: CASSLEQTYEQYF. CDR3 bases: TGTGCCAGCAGCTTGGAACAGACCTACGAGCAGTACTTC.